This TCR beta chain originates from a study of identical twins listed by TCRdb under 2016. For the wider study: TCR alpha and beta repertoires from monozygotic twins, unrelated adults of various ages and cord blood were deep-sequenced to test whether fetal clonotypes persist. To rule out contamination, replicate twin experiments were performed at different times with different library preparation protocols. General conclusions and limits of the study: Out-of-frame TCR alpha sharing in monozygotic twins was systematically underestimated by recombination models, whereas sharing between unrelated individuals was in agreement with the recombination models. Compared with coincidental sharing between unrelated individuals, out-of-frame TCR alpha sequences shared between twins had an excess of sequences with low generation probability. Excess twin sharing in beta out-of-frame sequences was weaker because fewer shared sequences lowered the signal-to-noise ratio. Fewer insertions were carried by abundant cord blood beta clonotypes; a weaker similar trend was observed in young adult naive repertoires, while no such trend was observed in memory repertoires. Invariant T cells such as MAIT and iNKT could partly confound zero-insertion analyses, though diverse VJ usage argued against this for most clonotypes. Because the same donors could not be followed over many years, conclusions were based on cross-sectional statistical analysis.

From its cysteine to its phenylalanine, the CDR3 spans 13 amino acids. The retained sequence is limited to the CDR3, 39 bases, with the frame set at the first base. V is pared back by 7 bases and J by 10 bases, with 17 bases lying between the germline termini. This clonotype has just a few counts. Its antigen target is currently unknown. Base qualities were left out, and no much larger clone turns up one base away. Receptor libraries were prepared by 5' RACE. These reads were obtained on an Illumina HiSeq 2000. Template switching introduced a universal primer binding site; the final cDNA contained a unique molecular identifier, enabling accurate counting of TCR cDNA molecules. First-strand cDNA for TCR alpha and beta chains was synthesized from specific primers in the conserved constant-segment region. To control for contamination, every cDNA library was double barcoded, receiving both a SMART-Mk sample barcode and Illumina barcodes. Two successive PCR steps introduced TruSeq adapter sequences along with Illumina sample barcodes. Sequencing of the TCR alpha and beta cDNA libraries was done on the Illumina HiSeq platform using custom primers. On the authors' methods: Raw reads were processed with MiGEC to extract unique molecular identifiers, and MiXCR was used to determine CDR3 positions. For each individual, recombination models were inferred using an EM algorithm with the repgenHMM and IGoR tools. The analysis of shared clonotypes was done with the tcR package in R, with sharing normalized by the product of cloneset sizes. Out-of-frame nonproductive sequences were analyzed to study raw recombination free of thymic and clonal selection effects. Through fastp at Q25 and MiXCR, TCRdb rebuilt clones from the public reads, retaining in-frame beta chains. Rows are unified per CDR3 protein, each entry keeping the most common DNA and genes. The V and J calls were not made by the authors but by TCRdb's processing. Within this sample are 600,000 to 850,000 distinct CDR3 sequences, with about 20% of them counted one time only. In total, the top ten clones hold around 13% of the sample.

All donors were healthy Caucasians. The twin cohort comprised three pairs of female monozygotic twins, all aged roughly 18 to 30 years. RNA for TCR libraries was isolated from peripheral blood mononuclear cells. The sample was also linked to a second study, of T cells expressing NK-cell markers. From that second study: Eight or nine donors provided sorted CD3+CD56+NKG2C+, CD3+CD56+NKG2C- and CD3+CD56-NKG2C+ T-cell subsets, whose TCR beta-chain repertoires were profiled. Seven of the eight sequenced donors were HCMV-seropositive and one was HCMV-seronegative. To restrict sorting to alphabetaTCR-expressing T cells, an anti-gammadeltaTCR antibody was added in several experiments. In over five donors, the dominant CD3+CD56+NKG2C+ clonotypes were among the top 10 CD8+ clonotypes and accounted for about 1.0-7.0% of CD8+ T cells. Those dominant clonotypes were again the most abundant among CD3+CD56-NKG2C+ cells in a few donors, at roughly 28.3-65%. It remained unclear whether the expanded NKG2C-expressing T cell clones were specific for HCMV antigens. All eight donors whose samples were sequenced were randomly selected healthy volunteers, three of them men and five women. HCMV-specific IgG was detected in serum with a commercial ELISA kit to determine HCMV serostatus. Bulk peripheral blood T-cell repertoires were additionally sequenced from unsorted PBMC for roughly six donors. Reads were demultiplexed and grouped by UMI with MIGEC, and clonotypes were assembled and quantified with MiTCR. To exclude erroneous sequences, only TCR cDNA sequences supported by at least two reads were retained. Downstream repertoire analysis used the tcR package, and clonotypes were matched across fractions by CDR3 nucleotide sequence plus V segment. VDJmatch was used to annotate antigen specificity against VDJdb, with one amino acid substitution in CDR3 permitted.

Sequencing input: PBMCs. This sequence originates from a woman aged 18-30 years in good health. Recombination joined TRBV12-3 or TRBV12-4 with TRBJ2-1; TRBD2 is a weak D gene call, 6 bases matching. The nucleotide sequence reads as follows: TGTGCCAGCACCCCGCTTAGCGGAACGGAGCAGTTCTTC. This gives the protein CASTPLSGTEQFF.